The 19 T cell receptor beta chains reported below all come from one sample, sequenced in a study of OX40 agonist ivuxolimab in advanced cancers. Clones were sequenced by immunoSEQ multiplex PCR, and TCRdb holds only the in-frame ones, with some missing. The data hold approximately 82,000 clones, with about nine tenths observed a single time. This specimen consisted of CD4+ or CD8+ T cells sorted from blood, obtained in a trial of the OX40 agonist ivuxolimab. The receptors come from an adult with an advanced solid tumor such as melanoma, head and neck, liver or kidney cancer.

This chain connects TRBV9 to TRBJ2-1; TRBD2 aligns across 7 bases. Germline V lookup: CDR1 SGDLS, CDR2 YYNGEE. CDR3 size: 14 residues. The trim removed 0 bases at V and 7 bases at J, leaving 4 bases unmatched. CDR3 in amino acids: CASSVGTSGNEQFF. The CDR3 DNA follows: TGTGCCAGCAGCGTAGGGACTAGTGGGAATGAGCAGTTCTTC.

This chain links TRBV29-1 with TRBJ1-1; 8 bases match TRBD1. V shed 7 bases and J 3 bases; nucleotides not matched to a gene: 7. Germline assignment: CDR1 SQVTM and CDR2 ANQGSEA. The CDR3 runs to 13 residues. As DNA, the CDR3 is TGCAGCGCCGAGGCGGACAGGGACACTGAAGCTTTCTTT. As protein: CSAEADRDTEAFF. Using reference TRBV29-1 and TRBJ1-1 for the parts outside the CDR3, the full variable domain is SAVISQKPSRDICQRGTSLTIQCQVDSQVTMMFWYRQQPGQSLTLIATANQGSEATYESGFVIDKFPISRPNLTFSTLTVSNMSPEDSSIYLCSAEADRDTEAFFGQGTRLTVV.

The table lists this clone with a count of one. This sequence joins TRBV28 and TRBJ1-5; D is perhaps TRBD1 (5 bases). The germline V gene encodes CDR1 MDHEN and CDR2 SYDVKM. The V end lost 8 bases, the J end lost 5 bases, and 19 bases lay between the germline ends. This CDR3 is built from 15 residues. The CDR3 loop reads CASQVGARDDQPQHF. The CDR3 region has the DNA TGTGCCAGCCAAGTTGGGGCTCGGGATGATCAGCCCCAGCATTTT.

V is TRBV4-1 and J is TRBJ1-4; the match to TRBD1 covers 8 bases. Losses at the gene ends were 1 base for V and 7 bases for J; bases not matched to a gene: 5. The CDR3 is 15 residues long. Looked up from germline, CDR1 is MGHRA and CDR2 is YSYEKL. The CDR3 here is CASSQAPGQGEKLFF. CDR3 in DNA: TGCGCCAGCAGCCAAGCCCCCGGACAGGGTGAAAAACTGTTTTTT.

The chain links TRBV19 to TRBJ1-5; perhaps TRBD1 as D (5 bases). This CDR3 has 15 residues. Germline loops: CDR1 LNHDA, CDR2 SQIVND (reference sequence). Deletions cut 5 bases from V and 5 bases from J, with 16 bases between. CDR3 sequence: CASSARGAGDQPQHF. The DNA for the CDR3 is TGTGCCAGTAGTGCAAGAGGGGCTGGGGATCAGCCCCAGCATTTT.

This clone has only a few counts. This same CDR3 is encoded by further DNA sequences in the sample. The genes are TRBV4-2 and TRBJ2-7; 9 bases are shared with TRBD2. The junction had 8 bases not matched to a gene; V was cut back by 4 bases and J by 4 bases. The germline V gene has CDR1 LGHNA and CDR2 YNFKEQ. CDR3 length equals 15 residues. This CDR3 is CASSREDSGSYEQYF. CDR3 nucleotide sequence: TGTGCCAGCAGCCGCGAGGATAGCGGGAGTTACGAGCAGTACTTC.

This rearrangement joins TRBV28 to TRBJ2-7; D remains ambiguous. Germline V gives CDR1 MDHEN, CDR2 SYDVKM. V was trimmed by 8 bases and J by 6 bases, leaving 5 bases between them. The CDR3 consists of 9 residues. The CDR3 region is CASGPEQYF. The DNA of the CDR3 is TGTGCCAGCGGACCCGAGCAGTACTTC.

This chain connects TRBV18 to TRBJ1-5; possible D gene TRBD1, 5 bases. Germline V gene sequence: CDR1 KGHSH, CDR2 LQKENI. This CDR3 is 12 amino acids long. With 2 bases removed from V and 15 bases from J, the gap between germline ends came to 14 bases. The CDR3 nucleotides are TGTGCCAGCTCACCATCGGGGGACCTCCCGCATTTT. It yields the protein CASSPSGDLPHF.

The chain joins TRBV9 to TRBJ2-1, with unresolved D. V was trimmed by 0 bases and J by 5 bases, leaving 6 bases between them. The V gene's germline CDR1 is SGDLS and CDR2 YYNGEE. The CDR3 extends over 13 amino acids. CDR3 in amino acids: CASSVAIHNEQFF. CDR3 sequence (DNA): TGTGCCAGCAGCGTAGCTATTCACAATGAGCAGTTCTTC.

V gene TRBV30 combines with J gene TRBJ2-7; TRBD1 or TRBD2 may be the D gene (5 bases each). The CDR3 spans 12 residues. Germline values: CDR1 GTSNPN, CDR2 SVGIG (reference sequence). The germline V and J ends were trimmed by 0 bases and 9 bases, with 12 bases remaining between them. The CDR3 reads CAWSVVLGVQYF. CDR3 nucleotide sequence: TGTGCCTGGAGTGTAGTTTTGGGGGTGCAGTACTTC.

The chain combines TRBV18 with TRBJ2-1, with 8 bases lining up with TRBD2. Germline lookup yields CDR1 KGHSH and CDR2 LQKENI. The CDR3 extends over 15 amino acids. V shed 0 bases and J 8 bases; nucleotides not matched to a gene: 6. In DNA form, the CDR3 reads TGTGCCAGCTCACCACCCAGCGGGAGCTTGGATGAGCAGTTCTTC. Encoded protein: CASSPPSGSLDEQFF.

V is TRBV19 and J is TRBJ1-4; maybe TRBD1 (5 bases). V shed 7 bases and J shed 4 bases, with 10 bases lying between them. The CDR3 is 13 amino acids. Germline CDR1 LNHDA, CDR2 SQIVND (reference sequence). The DNA for the CDR3 is TGTGCCAGTAAGGACATAAATAATGAAAAACTGTTTTTT. Translation: CASKDINNEKLFF. Combining the CDR3 with reference TRBV19 and TRBJ1-4 gives the whole variable domain DGGITQSPKYLFRKEGQNVTLSCEQNLNHDAMYWYRQDPGQGLRLIYYSQIVNDFQKGDIAEGYSVSREKKESFPLTVTSAQKNPTAFYLCASKDINNEKLFFGSGTQLSVL.

CDR3 amino acids: CASSLSRGLAGAGGYNEQFF. The DNA for the CDR3 is TGTGCCAGCAGTTTATCGAGGGGACTAGCGGGAGCCGGAGGGTACAATGAGCAGTTCTTC. The chain has TRBV27 and TRBJ2-1; TRBD2 agrees at 14 bases. There are 20 residues in the CDR3. Germline V gene data show CDR1 as MNHEY and CDR2 as SMNVEV (reference sequence). The V segment lost 0 bases and the J segment 4 bases; nucleotides outside the gene matches: 11.

This clone ranks as medium-sized. The rearrangement joins TRBV4-1 to TRBJ2-7, with TRBD2 matching over 8 bases. In germline, CDR1 is MGHRA, CDR2 YSYEKL. The CDR3 runs to 16 residues. V lost 0 bases to trimming and J lost 3 bases; unmatched junction nucleotides: 7. CDR3 loop: CASSQDVTSGRYEQYF. The CDR3 DNA is TGCGCCAGCAGCCAAGATGTTACTAGCGGCCGCTACGAGCAGTACTTC.

V and J are TRBV30 and TRBJ2-4; tentatively, D is TRBD1 (6 bases). Germline CDR1 GTSNPN, CDR2 SVGIG (reference sequence). Trimming shortened V by 5 bases and J by 1 base, and 9 bases separated the two germline ends. CDR3 length: 13 residues. CDR3 sequence (DNA): TGTGCCTGGGAGGGGGAGGCCAAAAACATTCAGTACTTC. This codes for CAWEGEAKNIQYF.

V gene TRBV6-6 combines with J gene TRBJ2-7; 11 bases align to TRBD1. With V trimmed by 7 bases and J by 7 bases, 6 bases remained unmatched. The CDR3 covers 13 residues. The V gene's germline CDR1 is MNHNY and CDR2 SVGAGI (reference sequence). CDR3 sequence reads: CASTGQGADEQYF. CDR3 nucleotide sequence: TGTGCCAGCACCGGACAGGGGGCTGATGAGCAGTACTTC.

The chain carries TRBV28 and TRBJ2-1, with D unresolved. The V end lost 5 bases, the J end lost 8 bases, and 7 bases lay between the germline ends. This CDR3 has 11 amino acids. Germline CDR1 MDHEN, CDR2 SYDVKM. CDR3 sequence (DNA): TGTGCCAGCAGTATAGCTTATGAGCAGTTCTTC. Translating it yields CASSIAYEQFF.

The CDR3 is CASSLLASEKLFF. DNA for the CDR3: TGTGCCAGCAGTTTACTTGCCTCTGAAAAACTGTTTTTT. The V and J genes are TRBV27 and TRBJ1-4; D not resolved. Trimming pared 2 bases from V and 7 bases from J, leaving 8 bases between. The CDR3 contains 13 residues. The V gene's germline CDR1 is MNHEY and CDR2 SMNVEV (reference sequence).

This chain joins TRBV9 and TRBJ2-7; D is unclear. Germline CDR1 reads SGDLS; CDR2 reads YYNGEE. The CDR3 is 15 amino acids. Trimming took off 4 bases at V and 7 bases at J, with 21 bases between the two ends. DNA for the CDR3: TGTGCCAGCAGCAAAGCCTCCCAGCATATTGGGGAGCAGTACTTC. It yields the protein CASSKASQHIGEQYF.